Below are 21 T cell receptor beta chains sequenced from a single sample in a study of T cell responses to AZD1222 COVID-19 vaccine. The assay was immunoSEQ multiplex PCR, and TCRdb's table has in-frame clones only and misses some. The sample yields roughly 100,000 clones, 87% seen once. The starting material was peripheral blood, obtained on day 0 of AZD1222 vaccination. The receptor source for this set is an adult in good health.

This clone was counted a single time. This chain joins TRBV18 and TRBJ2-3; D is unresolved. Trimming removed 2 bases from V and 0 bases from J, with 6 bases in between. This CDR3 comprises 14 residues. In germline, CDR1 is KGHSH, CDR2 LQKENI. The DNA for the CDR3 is TGTGCCAGCTCACCAAGGAGAAGCACAGATACGCAGTATTTT. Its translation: CASSPRRSTDTQYF.

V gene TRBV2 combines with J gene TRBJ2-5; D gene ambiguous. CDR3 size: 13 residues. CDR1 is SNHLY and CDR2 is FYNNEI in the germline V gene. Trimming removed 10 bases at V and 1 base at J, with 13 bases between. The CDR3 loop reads CATRSFGQETQYF. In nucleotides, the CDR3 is TGTGCCACGCGTAGCTTCGGCCAAGAGACCCAGTACTTC.

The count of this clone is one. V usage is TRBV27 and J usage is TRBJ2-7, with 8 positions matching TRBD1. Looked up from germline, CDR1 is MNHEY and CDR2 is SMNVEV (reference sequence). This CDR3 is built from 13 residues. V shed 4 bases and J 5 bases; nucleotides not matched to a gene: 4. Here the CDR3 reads CASSWTGQDEQYF. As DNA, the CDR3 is TGTGCCAGCAGTTGGACAGGGCAAGACGAGCAGTACTTC.

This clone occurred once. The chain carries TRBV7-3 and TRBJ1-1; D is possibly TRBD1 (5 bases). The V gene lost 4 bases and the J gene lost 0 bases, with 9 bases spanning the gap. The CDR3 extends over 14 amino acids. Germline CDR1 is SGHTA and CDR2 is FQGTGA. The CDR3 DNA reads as TGTGCCAGCAGCTCGGGACGGATGAACACTGAAGCTTTCTTT. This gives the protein CASSSGRMNTEAFF.

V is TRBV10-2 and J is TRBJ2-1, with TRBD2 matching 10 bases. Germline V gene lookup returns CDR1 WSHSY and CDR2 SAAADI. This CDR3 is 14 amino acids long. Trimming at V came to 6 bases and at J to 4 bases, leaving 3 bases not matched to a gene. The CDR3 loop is CASRLAGAYNEQFF. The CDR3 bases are TGCGCCAGCAGGCTAGCGGGAGCATACAATGAGCAGTTCTTC.

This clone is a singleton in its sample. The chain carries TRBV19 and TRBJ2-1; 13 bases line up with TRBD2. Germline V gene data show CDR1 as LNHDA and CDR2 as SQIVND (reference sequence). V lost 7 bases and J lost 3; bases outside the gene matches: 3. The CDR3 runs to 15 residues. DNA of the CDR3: TGTGCCAGTAAACTAGCGGGAGGGTTCTACAATGAGCAGTTCTTC. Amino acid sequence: CASKLAGGFYNEQFF.

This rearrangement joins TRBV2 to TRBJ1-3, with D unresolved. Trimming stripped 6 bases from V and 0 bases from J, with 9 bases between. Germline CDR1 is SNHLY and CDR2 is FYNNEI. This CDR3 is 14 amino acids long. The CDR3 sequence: CASRRLNSGNTIYF. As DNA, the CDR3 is TGTGCCAGCAGGCGACTGAACTCTGGAAACACCATATATTTT.

CDR3 loop: CASSIDSSLNTGELFF. The CDR3 nucleotides are TGTGCCAGTAGTATAGACTCCTCCCTGAACACCGGGGAGCTGTTTTTT. The chain employs TRBV19 and TRBJ2-2, with D uncertain. The CDR3 covers 16 residues. Germline CDR1 LNHDA, CDR2 SQIVND (reference sequence). The V gene lost 0 bases and the J gene lost 1 base, with 9 bases spanning the gap.

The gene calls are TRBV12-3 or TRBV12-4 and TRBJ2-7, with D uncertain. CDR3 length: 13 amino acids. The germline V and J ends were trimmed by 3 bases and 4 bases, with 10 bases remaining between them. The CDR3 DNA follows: TGTGCCAGCAGTTTCGTGGGCAGGTACGAGCAGTACTTC. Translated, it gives CASSFVGRYEQYF.

The CDR3 nucleotides read TGCGCCAGCAGTGAACGGGGCTACTATGGCTACACCTTC. It encodes CASSERGYYGYTF. The rearrangement uses TRBV10-2 and TRBJ1-2; tentatively, D is TRBD1 (5 bases). With 3 bases removed from V and 3 bases from J, the gap between germline ends came to 8 bases. Per the germline V gene, CDR1 is WSHSY and CDR2 is SAAADI. This CDR3 spans 13 amino acids.

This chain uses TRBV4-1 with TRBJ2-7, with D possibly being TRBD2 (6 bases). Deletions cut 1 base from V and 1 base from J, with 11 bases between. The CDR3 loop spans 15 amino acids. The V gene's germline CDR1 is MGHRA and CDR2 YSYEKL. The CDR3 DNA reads TGCGCCAGCAGCCAAGTGCCGGGAGCATCCTACGAGCAGTACTTC. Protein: CASSQVPGASYEQYF.

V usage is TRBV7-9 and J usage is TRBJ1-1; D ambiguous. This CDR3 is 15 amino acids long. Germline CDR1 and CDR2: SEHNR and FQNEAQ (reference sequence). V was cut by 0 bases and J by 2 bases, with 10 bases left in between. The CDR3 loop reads CASSLAVRVNTEAFF. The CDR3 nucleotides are TGTGCCAGCAGCTTAGCGGTTCGGGTCAACACTGAAGCTTTCTTT.

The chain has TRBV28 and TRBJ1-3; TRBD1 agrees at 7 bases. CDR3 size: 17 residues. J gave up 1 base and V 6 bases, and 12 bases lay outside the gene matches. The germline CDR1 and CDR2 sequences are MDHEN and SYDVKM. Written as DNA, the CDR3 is TGTGCCAGCAGACAGACAGGGTTTAAGGAATCTGGAAACACCATATATTTT. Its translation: CASRQTGFKESGNTIYF.

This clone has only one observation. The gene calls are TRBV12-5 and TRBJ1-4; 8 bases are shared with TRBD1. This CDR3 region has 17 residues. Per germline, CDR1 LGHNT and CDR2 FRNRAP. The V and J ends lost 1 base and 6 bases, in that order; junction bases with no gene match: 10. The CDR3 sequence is CASGLGLTGGGDEKLFF. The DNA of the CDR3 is TGTGCTAGTGGTTTGGGGCTCACAGGGGGTGGAGATGAAAAACTGTTTTTT.

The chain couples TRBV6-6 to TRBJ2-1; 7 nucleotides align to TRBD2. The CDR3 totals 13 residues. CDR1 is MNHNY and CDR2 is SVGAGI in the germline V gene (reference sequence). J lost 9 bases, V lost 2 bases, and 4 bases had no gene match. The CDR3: CASSYGAGVEQFF. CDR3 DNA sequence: TGTGCCAGCAGTTACGGGGCGGGGGTTGAGCAGTTCTTC.

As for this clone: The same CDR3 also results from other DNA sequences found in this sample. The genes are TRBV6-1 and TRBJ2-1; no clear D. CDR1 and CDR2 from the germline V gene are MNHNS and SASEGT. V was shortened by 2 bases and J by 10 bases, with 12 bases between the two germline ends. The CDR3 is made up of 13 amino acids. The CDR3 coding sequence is TGTGCCAGCAGTGAAACCTCGGCTTACGAGCAGTTCTTC. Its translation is CASSETSAYEQFF.

Here the CDR3 reads CASGLNEGTGYTF. The CDR3 nucleotides are TGTGCCAGCGGCCTTAACGAGGGGACCGGCTACACCTTC. The V gene is TRBV27, the J gene TRBJ1-2; TRBD1 might be the D (5 bases). V shed 8 bases and J shed 8 bases, with 18 bases lying between them. The CDR3 is made up of 13 amino acids. Germline CDR1 MNHEY, CDR2 SMNVEV (reference sequence).

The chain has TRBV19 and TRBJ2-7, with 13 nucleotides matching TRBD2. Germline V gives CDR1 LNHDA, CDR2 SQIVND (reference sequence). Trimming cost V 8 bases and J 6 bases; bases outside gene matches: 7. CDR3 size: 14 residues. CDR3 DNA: TGTGCCAGTCGAGGACTAGCGGGAGTAGGCGAGCAGTACTTC. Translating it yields CASRGLAGVGEQYF.

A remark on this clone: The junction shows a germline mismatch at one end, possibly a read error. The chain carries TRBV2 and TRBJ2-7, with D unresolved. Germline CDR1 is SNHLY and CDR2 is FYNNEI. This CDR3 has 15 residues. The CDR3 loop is CASSPTVQTSPSPAF. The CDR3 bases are TGTGCCAGCTCCCCAACGGTCCAGACTTCCCCATCCCCCGCCTTC.

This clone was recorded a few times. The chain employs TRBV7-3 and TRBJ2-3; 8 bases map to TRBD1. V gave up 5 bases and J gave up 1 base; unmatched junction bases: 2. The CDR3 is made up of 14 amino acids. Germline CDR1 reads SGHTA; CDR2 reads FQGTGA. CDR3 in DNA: TGTGCCAGCAGCATGGGACAGGGCACAGATACGCAGTATTTT. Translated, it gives CASSMGQGTDTQYF.

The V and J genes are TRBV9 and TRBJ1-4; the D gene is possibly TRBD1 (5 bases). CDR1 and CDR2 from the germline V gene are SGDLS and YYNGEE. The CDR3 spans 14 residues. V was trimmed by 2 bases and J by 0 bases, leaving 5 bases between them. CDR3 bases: TGTGCCAGCAGCGTGACAGCAACTAATGAAAAACTGTTTTTT. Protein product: CASSVTATNEKLFF.